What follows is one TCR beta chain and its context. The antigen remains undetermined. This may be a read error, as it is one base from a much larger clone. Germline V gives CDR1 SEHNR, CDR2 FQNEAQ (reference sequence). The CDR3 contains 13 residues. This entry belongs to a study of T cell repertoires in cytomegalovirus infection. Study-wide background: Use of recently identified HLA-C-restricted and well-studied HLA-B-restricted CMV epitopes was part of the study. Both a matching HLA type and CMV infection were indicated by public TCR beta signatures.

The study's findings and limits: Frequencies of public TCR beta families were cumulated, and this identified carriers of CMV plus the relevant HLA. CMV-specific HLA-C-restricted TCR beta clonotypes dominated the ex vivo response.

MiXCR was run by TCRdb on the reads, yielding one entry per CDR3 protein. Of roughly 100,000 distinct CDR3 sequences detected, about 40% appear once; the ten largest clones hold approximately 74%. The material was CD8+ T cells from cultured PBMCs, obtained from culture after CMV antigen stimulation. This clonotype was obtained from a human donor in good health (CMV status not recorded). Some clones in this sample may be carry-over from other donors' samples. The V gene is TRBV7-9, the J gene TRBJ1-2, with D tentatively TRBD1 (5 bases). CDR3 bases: TGTTCCAGCAGCGCTGGGGACGGCTATGGCTACACCTTC. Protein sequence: CSSSAGDGYGYTF.